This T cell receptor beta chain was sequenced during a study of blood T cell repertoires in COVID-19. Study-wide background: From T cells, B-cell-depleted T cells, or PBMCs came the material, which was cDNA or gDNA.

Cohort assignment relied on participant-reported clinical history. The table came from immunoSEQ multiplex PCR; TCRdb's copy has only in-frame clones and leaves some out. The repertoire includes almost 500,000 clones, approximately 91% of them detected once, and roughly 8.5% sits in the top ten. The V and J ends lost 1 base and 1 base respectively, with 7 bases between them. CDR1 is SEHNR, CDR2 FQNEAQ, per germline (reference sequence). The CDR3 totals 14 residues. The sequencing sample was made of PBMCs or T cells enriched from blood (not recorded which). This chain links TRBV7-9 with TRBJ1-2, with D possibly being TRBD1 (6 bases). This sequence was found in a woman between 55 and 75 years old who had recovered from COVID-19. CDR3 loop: CASSLVQGNYGYTF. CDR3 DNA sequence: TGTGCCAGCAGCTTAGTACAGGGTAACTATGGCTACACCTTC.